This T cell receptor (beta chain) was sequenced in a study of T cell responses to AZD1222 COVID-19 vaccine. This table comes from immunoSEQ multiplex PCR, and its TCRdb copy is limited to in-frame clones, with some not included. The profile shows around 120,000 clones, approximately 94% of them singletons. To note about this clone: Its matching antigen is unknown.

Germline CDR1 and CDR2: SGHRS and YFSETQ. V was pared by 3 bases and J by 2 bases, with 4 bases of the junction left unmatched. This CDR3 has 16 amino acids. Study results and limitations: Reports indicate that nearly half of spike-specific TCRs are directed at unmutated variant regions.

The sequencing here drew on peripheral blood, taken 28 days after the second AZD1222 dose. This clonotype originated in an adult who received the AZD1222 COVID-19 vaccine. This chain links TRBV5-1 with TRBJ2-5; 13 nucleotides match TRBD2. CDR3 residues: CASSSKLAGGQETQYF. In DNA form, the CDR3 reads TGCGCCAGCAGCTCCAAACTAGCGGGGGGGCAAGAGACCCAGTACTTC.